A single sample gave rise to the 2 T cell receptor beta chains below, sequenced in a study of blood T cell repertoires in COVID-19. Clones were sequenced by immunoSEQ multiplex PCR, and TCRdb holds only the in-frame ones, with some missing. The sample yields over 150,000 clones, almost 85% seen once. Sequences were obtained from peripheral blood. These receptors all stem from a human donor with acute or convalescent COVID-19. The donor label of this sample is uncertain.

In this sample, this clone turned up once. V usage is TRBV2 and J usage is TRBJ1-1, with D possibly TRBD1 on 6 matching bases. The V gene lost 7 bases and the J gene lost 1 base, with 13 bases spanning the gap. This CDR3 is 14 amino acids long. Germline CDR1 and CDR2: SNHLY and FYNNEI. CDR3 DNA: TGTGCCAGCAAATTGGACAGTCCGAACACTGAAGCTTTCTTT. It is translated as CASKLDSPNTEAFF.

The chain is built from TRBV30 and TRBJ1-1; weak D call: TRBD1 (5 bases). Germline assignment: CDR1 GTSNPN and CDR2 SVGIG (reference sequence). V lost 2 bases, J lost 4 bases, and 14 bases lay in between. The CDR3 totals 14 residues. In nucleotides, the CDR3 is TGTGCCTGGAGTTCCGAACAGGTTCTCACTGAAGCTTTCTTT. Translated: CAWSSEQVLTEAFF.